This is a list of T cell receptor beta chains from one sample in a study of identical twins. TCRdb fed the 5' RACE reads into MiXCR, producing one record per CDR3 protein. In the table there are around 570,000 distinct CDR3 sequences, around a tenth of which are singletons. These data were also filed under a second study, of yellow fever vaccine responses in identical twins.

The sample taken for sequencing was PBMCs. The receptors originated from a woman aged 18-29 years in good health. The CDR3 runs from the conserved cysteine through the conserved F or W. Fields, in order: V gene, J gene, CDR3 protein.

V: TRBV5-1; J: TRBJ2-1; CDR3: CASSSNPQEHEQFF
V: TRBV7-8; J: TRBJ2-3; CDR3: CASSWDRDTDTQYF
V: TRBV3-1; J: TRBJ1-1; CDR3: CASSQGQGNTEAFF
V: TRBV20-1; J: TRBJ2-1; CDR3: CSAAMGSYNEQFF
V: TRBV4-1; J: TRBJ2-5; CDR3: CASSQIRGGYF
V: TRBV15; J: TRBJ2-1; CDR3: CATSRVNSGSDEQFF
V: TRBV4-2; J: TRBJ2-7; CDR3: CASSQDLGAYEQYF
V: TRBV28; J: TRBJ1-6; CDR3: CASGTLNSPLHF
V: TRBV5-1; J: TRBJ2-6; CDR3: CASSIQGGFSGANVLTF
V: TRBV5-6; J: TRBJ2-4; CDR3: CASSLGSRSENIQYF
V: TRBV27; J: TRBJ2-7; CDR3: CASSFAWVGHEQYF
V: TRBV20-1; J: TRBJ2-2; CDR3: CSARAYLAGGDTGELFF
V: TRBV12-3/TRBV12-4; J: TRBJ2-7; CDR3: CASTRPSGRYEQYF
V: TRBV18; J: TRBJ1-5; CDR3: CASSQGRGSNQPQHF
V: TRBV5-1; J: TRBJ2-1; CDR3: CASSLEQGYYNEQFF
V: TRBV7-9; J: TRBJ2-1; CDR3: CASSLGLDTSSYNEQFF
V: TRBV7-2; J: TRBJ1-2; CDR3: CASSLLPRAYGYTF
V: TRBV20-1; J: TRBJ2-1; CDR3: CSARIAQGAWNEQFF
V: TRBV12-3/TRBV12-4; J: TRBJ2-5; CDR3: CASTLGELQETQYF
V: TRBV25-1; J: TRBJ2-1; CDR3: CASIEAGGHPSGQFF
V: TRBV4-3; J: TRBJ2-7; CDR3: CASSQDRTAHYEQYF
V: TRBV12-3/TRBV12-4; J: TRBJ2-1; CDR3: CASSFGDRETYNEQFF
V: TRBV5-1; J: TRBJ1-5; CDR3: CASSLFGEGNQPQHF
V: TRBV11-2; J: TRBJ2-1; CDR3: CASSLDSVSVQFF
V: TRBV12-3/TRBV12-4; J: TRBJ2-2; CDR3: CASSFSRGGMTGELFF
V: TRBV12-3/TRBV12-4; J: TRBJ1-2; CDR3: CASTGAGQVNYGYTF
V: TRBV6-5; J: TRBJ1-6; CDR3: CASSYQGGVSPLHF
V: TRBV4-1; J: TRBJ1-5; CDR3: CASSELTGGPANQPQHF
V: TRBV2; J: TRBJ1-2; CDR3: CASSEGKLNYGYTF
V: TRBV6-5; J: TRBJ2-7; CDR3: CASSYSVVPYEQYF
V: TRBV12-3/TRBV12-4; J: TRBJ2-2; CDR3: CASSENRVFTGELFF
V: TRBV7-9; J: TRBJ2-6; CDR3: CASSLSSNSGANVLTF